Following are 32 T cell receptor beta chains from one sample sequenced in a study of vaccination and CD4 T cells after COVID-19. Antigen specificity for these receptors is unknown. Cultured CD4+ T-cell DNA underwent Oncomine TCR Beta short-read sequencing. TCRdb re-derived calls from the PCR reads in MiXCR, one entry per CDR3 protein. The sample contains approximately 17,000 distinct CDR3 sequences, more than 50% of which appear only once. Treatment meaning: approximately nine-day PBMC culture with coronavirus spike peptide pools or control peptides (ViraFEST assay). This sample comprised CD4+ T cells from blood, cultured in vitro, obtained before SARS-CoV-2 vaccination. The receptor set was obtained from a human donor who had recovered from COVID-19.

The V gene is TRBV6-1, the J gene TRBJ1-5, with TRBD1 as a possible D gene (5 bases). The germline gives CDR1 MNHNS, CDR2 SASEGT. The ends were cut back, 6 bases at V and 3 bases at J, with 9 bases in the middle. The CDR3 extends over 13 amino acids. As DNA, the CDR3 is TGTGCCAGCAGAGGACATGACAATCAGCCCCAGCATTTT. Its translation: CASRGHDNQPQHF.

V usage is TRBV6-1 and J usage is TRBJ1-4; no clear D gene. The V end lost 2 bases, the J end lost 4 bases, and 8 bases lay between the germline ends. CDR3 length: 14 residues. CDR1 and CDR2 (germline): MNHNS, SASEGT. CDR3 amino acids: CASSESQFNEKLFF. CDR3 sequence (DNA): TGTGCCAGCAGTGAATCTCAATTTAATGAAAAACTGTTTTTT.

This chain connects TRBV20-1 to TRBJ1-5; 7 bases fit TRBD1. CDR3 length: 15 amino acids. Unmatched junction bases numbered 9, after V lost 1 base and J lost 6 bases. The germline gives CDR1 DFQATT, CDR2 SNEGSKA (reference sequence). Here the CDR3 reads CSARGIGGAGQPQHF. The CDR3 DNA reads TGCAGTGCTAGAGGTATAGGGGGCGCGGGTCAGCCCCAGCATTTT.

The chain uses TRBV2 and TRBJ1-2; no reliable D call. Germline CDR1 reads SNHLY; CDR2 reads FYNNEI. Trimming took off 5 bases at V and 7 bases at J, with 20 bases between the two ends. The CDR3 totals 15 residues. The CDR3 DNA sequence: TGTGCCAGCAGTAAGACCCCGGCCGAGCTGAGTGGCTACACCTTC. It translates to CASSKTPAELSGYTF.

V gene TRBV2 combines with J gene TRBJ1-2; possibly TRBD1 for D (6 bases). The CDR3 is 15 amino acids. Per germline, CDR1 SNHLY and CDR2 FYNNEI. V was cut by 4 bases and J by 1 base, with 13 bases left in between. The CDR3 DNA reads TGTGCCAGCAGTGCGACAGGTGGCGGTAACTATGGCTACACCTTC. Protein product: CASSATGGGNYGYTF.

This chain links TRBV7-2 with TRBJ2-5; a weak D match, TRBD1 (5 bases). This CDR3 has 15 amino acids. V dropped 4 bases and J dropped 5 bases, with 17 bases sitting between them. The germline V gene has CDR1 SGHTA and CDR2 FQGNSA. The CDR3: CASSSVQGRYETQYF. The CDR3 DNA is TGTGCCAGCAGCTCAGTTCAGGGAAGGTATGAGACCCAGTACTTC.

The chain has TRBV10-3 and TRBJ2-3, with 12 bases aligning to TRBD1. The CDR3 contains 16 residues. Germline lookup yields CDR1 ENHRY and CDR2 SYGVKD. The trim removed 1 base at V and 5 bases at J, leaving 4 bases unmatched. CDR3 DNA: TGTGCCATCAGTGAGTTGGGACAGGGGGCCGGAGATACGCAGTATTTT. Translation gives CAISELGQGAGDTQYF.

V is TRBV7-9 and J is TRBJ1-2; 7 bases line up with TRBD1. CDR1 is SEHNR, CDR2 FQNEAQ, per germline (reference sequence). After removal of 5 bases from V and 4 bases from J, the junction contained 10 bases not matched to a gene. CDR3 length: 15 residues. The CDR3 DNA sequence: TGTGCCAGCAGCAACCATGACAGGGCTGGCTATGGCTACACCTTC. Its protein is CASSNHDRAGYGYTF.

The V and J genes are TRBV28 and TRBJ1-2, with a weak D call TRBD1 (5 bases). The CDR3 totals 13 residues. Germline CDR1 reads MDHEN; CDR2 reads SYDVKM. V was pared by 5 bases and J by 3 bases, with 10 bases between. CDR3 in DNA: TGTGCCAGCAGTGTACTGACAGACTATGGCTACACCTTC. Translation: CASSVLTDYGYTF.

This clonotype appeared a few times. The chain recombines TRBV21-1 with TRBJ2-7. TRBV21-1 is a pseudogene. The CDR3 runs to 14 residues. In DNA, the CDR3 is TGTGCCAGCAGCGGAAAACAGAGCTCCTACGAGCAGTACTTC. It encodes CASSGKQSSYEQYF.

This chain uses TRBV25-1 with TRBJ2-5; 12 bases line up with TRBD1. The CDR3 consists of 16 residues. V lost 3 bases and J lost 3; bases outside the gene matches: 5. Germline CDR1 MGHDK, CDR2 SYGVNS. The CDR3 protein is CASSDGDRGREETQYF. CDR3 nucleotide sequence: TGTGCCAGCAGTGATGGGGACAGGGGGCGCGAAGAGACCCAGTACTTC.

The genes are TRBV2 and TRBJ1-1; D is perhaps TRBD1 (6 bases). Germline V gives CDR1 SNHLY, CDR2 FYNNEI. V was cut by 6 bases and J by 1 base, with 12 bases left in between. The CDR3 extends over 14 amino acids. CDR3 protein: CASRSRGRNTEAFF. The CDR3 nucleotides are TGTGCCAGCAGGTCAAGGGGGAGGAACACTGAAGCTTTCTTT.

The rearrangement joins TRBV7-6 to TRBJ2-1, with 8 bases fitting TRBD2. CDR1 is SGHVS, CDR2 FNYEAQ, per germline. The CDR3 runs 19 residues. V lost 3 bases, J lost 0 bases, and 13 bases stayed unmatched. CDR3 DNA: TGTGCCAGCAGCTTCGGGCTAGCGGGTACCAAAATCTCCTACAATGAGCAGTTCTTC. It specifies CASSFGLAGTKISYNEQFF.

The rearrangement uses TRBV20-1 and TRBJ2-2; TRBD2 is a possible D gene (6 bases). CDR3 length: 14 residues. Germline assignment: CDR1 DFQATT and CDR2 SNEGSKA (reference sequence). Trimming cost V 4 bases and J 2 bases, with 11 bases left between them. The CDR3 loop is CSAKAGGNTGELFF. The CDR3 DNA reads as TGCAGTGCTAAAGCGGGTGGTAACACCGGGGAGCTGTTTTTT.

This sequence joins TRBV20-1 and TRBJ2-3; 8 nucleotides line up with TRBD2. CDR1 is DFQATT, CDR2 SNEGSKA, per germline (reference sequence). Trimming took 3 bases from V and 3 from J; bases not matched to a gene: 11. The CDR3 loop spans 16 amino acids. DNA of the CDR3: TGCAGTGCTAGCCTAGCGGGCGCTTCGTTGACAGATACGCAGTATTTT. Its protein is CSASLAGASLTDTQYF.

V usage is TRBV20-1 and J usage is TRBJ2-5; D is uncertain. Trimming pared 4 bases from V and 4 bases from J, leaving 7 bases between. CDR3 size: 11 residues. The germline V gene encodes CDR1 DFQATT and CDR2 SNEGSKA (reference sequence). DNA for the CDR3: TGCAGTGCTAATAAAGGAGAGACCCAGTACTTC. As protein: CSANKGETQYF.

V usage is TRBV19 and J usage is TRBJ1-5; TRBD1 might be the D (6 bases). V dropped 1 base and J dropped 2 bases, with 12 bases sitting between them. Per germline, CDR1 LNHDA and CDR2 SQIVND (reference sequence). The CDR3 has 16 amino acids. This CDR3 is CASSIGKGGGNQPQHF. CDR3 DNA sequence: TGTGCCAGTAGTATAGGGAAAGGGGGAGGCAATCAGCCCCAGCATTTT.

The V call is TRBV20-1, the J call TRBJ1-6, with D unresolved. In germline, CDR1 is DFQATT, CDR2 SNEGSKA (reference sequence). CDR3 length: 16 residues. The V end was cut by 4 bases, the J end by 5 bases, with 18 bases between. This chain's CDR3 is CSATPDRDINNSPLHF. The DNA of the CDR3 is TGCAGTGCTACCCCCGACCGGGATATCAATAATTCACCCCTCCACTTT.

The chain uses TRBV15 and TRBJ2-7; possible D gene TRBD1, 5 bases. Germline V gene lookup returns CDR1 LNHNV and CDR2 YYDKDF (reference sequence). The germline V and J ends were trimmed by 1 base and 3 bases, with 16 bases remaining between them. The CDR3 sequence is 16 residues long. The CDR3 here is CATSRATGQGYYEQYF. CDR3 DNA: TGTGCCACCAGCAGAGCGACCGGGCAGGGATACTACGAGCAGTACTTC.

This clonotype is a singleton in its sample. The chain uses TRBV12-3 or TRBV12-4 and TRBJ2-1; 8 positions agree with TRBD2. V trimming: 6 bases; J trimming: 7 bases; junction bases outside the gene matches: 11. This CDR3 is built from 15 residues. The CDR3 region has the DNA TGTGCCAGCAGACCTAGCCGGGGGGGGCTTAATGAGCAGTTCTTC. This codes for CASRPSRGGLNEQFF.

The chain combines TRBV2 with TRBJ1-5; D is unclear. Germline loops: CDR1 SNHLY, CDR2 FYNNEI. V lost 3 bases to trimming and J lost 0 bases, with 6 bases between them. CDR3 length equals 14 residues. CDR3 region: CASSDVLSNQPQHF. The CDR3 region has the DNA TGTGCCAGCAGTGACGTCCTTAGCAATCAGCCCCAGCATTTT.

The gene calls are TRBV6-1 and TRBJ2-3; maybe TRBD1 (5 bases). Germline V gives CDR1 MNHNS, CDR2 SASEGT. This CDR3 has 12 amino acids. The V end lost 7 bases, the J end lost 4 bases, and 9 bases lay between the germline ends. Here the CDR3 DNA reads TGTGCCAGCACATCAGGGCCAGATACGCAGTATTTT. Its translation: CASTSGPDTQYF.

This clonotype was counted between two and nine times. For the CDR3, the DNA is TGCAGTGCTAGAGATGCCCGGGACAGGGGAGTCCATGAGCAGTTCTTC. As protein: CSARDARDRGVHEQFF. The rearrangement links TRBV20-1 to TRBJ2-1; TRBD1 matches 10 bases. V gave up 0 bases and J gave up 8 bases; unmatched junction bases: 10. This CDR3 region has 16 residues. Germline V gene data show CDR1 as DFQATT and CDR2 as SNEGSKA (reference sequence).

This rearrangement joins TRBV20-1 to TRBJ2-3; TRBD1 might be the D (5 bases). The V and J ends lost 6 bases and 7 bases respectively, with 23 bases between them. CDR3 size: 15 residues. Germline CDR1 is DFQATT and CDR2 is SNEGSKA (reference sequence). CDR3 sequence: CSAQEFSGPGYTQYF. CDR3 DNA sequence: TGCAGTGCACAAGAATTTTCCGGCCCAGGGTATACGCAGTATTTT.

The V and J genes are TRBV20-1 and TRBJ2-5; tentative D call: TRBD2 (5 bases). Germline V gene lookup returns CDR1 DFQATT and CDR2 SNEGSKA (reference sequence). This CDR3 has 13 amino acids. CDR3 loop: CSGDAVGDGAQYF. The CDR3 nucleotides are TGCAGCGGTGACGCCGTCGGGGATGGGGCCCAGTACTTC.

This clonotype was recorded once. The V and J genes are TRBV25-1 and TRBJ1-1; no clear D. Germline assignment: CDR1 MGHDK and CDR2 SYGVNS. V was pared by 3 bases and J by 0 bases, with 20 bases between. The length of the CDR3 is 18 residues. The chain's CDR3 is CASSDSQYVRAMNTEAFF. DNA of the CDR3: TGTGCCAGCAGTGATAGCCAATACGTAAGGGCAATGAACACTGAAGCTTTCTTT.

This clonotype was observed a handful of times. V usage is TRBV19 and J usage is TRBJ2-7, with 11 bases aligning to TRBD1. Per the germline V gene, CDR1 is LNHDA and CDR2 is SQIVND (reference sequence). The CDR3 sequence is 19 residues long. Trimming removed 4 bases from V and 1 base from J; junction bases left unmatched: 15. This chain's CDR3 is CASSKKGRTGGRVSYEQYF. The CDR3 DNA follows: TGTGCCAGTAGTAAGAAGGGGAGGACAGGGGGCCGGGTATCCTACGAGCAGTACTTC.

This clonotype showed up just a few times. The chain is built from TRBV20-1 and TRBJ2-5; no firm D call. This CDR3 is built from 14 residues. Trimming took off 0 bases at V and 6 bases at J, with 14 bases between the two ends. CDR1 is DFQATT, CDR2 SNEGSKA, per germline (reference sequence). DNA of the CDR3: TGCAGTGCTAGAGAGGACGGGTCCGTGCAGACCCAGTACTTC. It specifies CSAREDGSVQTQYF.

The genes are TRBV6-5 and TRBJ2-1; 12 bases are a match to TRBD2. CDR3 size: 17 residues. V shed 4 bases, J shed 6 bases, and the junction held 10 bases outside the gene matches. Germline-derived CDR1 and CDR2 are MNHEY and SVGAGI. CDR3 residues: CASSSPTSGRRFNEQFF. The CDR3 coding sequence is TGTGCCAGCAGTTCCCCGACTAGCGGGAGACGGTTCAATGAGCAGTTCTTC.

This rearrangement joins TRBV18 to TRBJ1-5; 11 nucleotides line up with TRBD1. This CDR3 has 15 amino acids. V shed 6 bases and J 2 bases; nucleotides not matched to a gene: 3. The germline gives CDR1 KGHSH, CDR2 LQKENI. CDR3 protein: CASSRDRGGNQPQHF. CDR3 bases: TGTGCCAGCTCGAGGGACAGGGGGGGCAATCAGCCCCAGCATTTT.

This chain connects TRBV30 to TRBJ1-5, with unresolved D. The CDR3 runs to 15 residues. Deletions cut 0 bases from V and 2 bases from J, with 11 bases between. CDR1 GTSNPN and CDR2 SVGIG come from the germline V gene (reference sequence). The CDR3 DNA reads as TGTGCCTGGAGTGTACTTCTCGGCCGCAATCAGCCCCAGCATTTT. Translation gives CAWSVLLGRNQPQHF. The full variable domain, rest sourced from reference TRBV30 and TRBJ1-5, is SQTIHQWPATLVQPVGSPLSLECTVEGTSNPNLYWYRQAAGRGLQLLFYSVGIGQISSEVPQNLSASRPQDRQFILSSKKLLLSDSGFYLCAWSVLLGRNQPQHFGDGTRLSIL.

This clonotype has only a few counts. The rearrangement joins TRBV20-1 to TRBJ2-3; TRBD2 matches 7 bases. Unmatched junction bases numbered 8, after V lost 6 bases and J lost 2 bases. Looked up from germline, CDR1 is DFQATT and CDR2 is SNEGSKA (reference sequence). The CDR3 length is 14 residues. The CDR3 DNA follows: TGCAGTGCGGGGCTAGCGGCGGCCACAGATACGCAGTATTTT. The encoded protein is CSAGLAAATDTQYF.